This TCR beta chain was captured in a study of molecular identifiers for immune sequencing clone quantification. Whole-study context: Four portions were sequenced after RNA from around 20,000 or 99,000 naive CD8 cells was split five ways in replicates.

Listed TCR primers, together with previously described methods, were used for the bulk TCR libraries. MiXCR, applied by TCRdb to the PCR reads, yields one record per CDR3 protein. Among over 70,000 distinct CDR3 sequences, roughly 25% were seen once, and the ten largest hold about 0.73%. Findings of the study overall: The sizes of highly expanded clones could be underestimated when identical TCR molecules share a barcode. Clones with over 20 RNA copies captured over 97% of effector molecules but under 1% of naive ones.

This clonotype was counted between two and nine times. Its antigen is unknown. The sequenced material came from naive CD8+ T cells from blood, with Jurkat cell RNA spiked in. Subset denoted: FACS-sorted CD8+CD4-CCR7+CD45RA+ naive T cells. This receptor was identified in a human donor in good health. Some libraries in this study had Jurkat cell RNA spiked in.

The CDR3 protein is CASSFLAPHQQETQYF. CDR3 bases: TGTGCCAGCAGTTTCCTCGCCCCGCACCAACAAGAGACCCAGTACTTC. The chain has TRBV27 and TRBJ2-5; D is ambiguous. Deletions cut 3 bases from V and 2 bases from J, with 16 bases between. Germline V CDR1 and CDR2: MNHEY, SMNVEV (reference sequence). This CDR3 has 16 residues.